This T cell receptor (beta chain) was identified in a study of blood T cells in healthy people across ages. General study results and limits: Long-lived donors exceeded aged donors in naive CD4+ cells and diversity. PBMCs went unsorted, and a conclusive naive versus antigen-experienced comparison was therefore prevented. As age increased, TCR beta diversity per million T cells fell in a roughly linear fashion.

In its sample, this clonotype was seen once. Its specificity is unknown. PCR was performed a second time for about 7 to 11 cycles using a sample-barcoded 5' primer and a J-beta primer mix. TCRdb re-called the 5' RACE reads with MiXCR, one entry per CDR3 protein. The sample has roughly 680,000 distinct CDR3 sequences; around 50% are singletons. Trimming took 2 bases from V and 9 from J; bases not matched to a gene: 17. Germline loops: CDR1 DFQATT, CDR2 SNEGSKA (reference sequence). This CDR3 has 17 amino acids. The sample was blood. The clonotype originates from a woman of 80 years or more in good health. The chain is built from TRBV20-1 and TRBJ2-1; 9 positions agree with TRBD2. The CDR3 DNA sequence: TGCAGTGCTAGATTTGGTCGCGGGAGGGCCCTAATAGGTGAGCAGTTCTTC. It specifies CSARFGRGRALIGEQFF.